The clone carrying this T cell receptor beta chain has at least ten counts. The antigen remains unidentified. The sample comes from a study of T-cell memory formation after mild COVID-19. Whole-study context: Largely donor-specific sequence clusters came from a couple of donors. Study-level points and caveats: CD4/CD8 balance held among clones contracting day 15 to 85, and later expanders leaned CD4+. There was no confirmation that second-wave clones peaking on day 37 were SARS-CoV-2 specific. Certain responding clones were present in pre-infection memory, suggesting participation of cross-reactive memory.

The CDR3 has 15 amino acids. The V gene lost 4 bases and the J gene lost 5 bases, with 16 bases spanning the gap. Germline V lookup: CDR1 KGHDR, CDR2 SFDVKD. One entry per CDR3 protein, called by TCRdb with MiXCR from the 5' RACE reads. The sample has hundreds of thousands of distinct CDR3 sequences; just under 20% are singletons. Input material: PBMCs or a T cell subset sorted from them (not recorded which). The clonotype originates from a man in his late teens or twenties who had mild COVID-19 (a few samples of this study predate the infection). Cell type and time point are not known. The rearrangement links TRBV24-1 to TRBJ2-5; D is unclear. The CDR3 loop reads CATSDSRPGHETQYF. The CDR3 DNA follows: TGTGCCACCAGTGACTCCAGACCCGGGCATGAGACCCAGTACTTC.